This T cell receptor beta chain was recorded in a study of blood T cell repertoires in COVID-19. Background on the study: Samples representing acute and convalescent COVID-19 were sourced from the United States, Italy and Spain. T cells, B-cell-depleted T cells, or PBMCs provided the cDNA or gDNA that served as material.

This CDR3 has 14 amino acids. V lost 6 bases and J 3 bases, leaving 14 bases between the germline ends. Germline lookup yields CDR1 LGHDT and CDR2 YNNKEL (reference sequence). As processed by the authors: Estimation of nucleated cell counts was performed using reference gene primer amplification. Only in-frame clones appear in the TCRdb table, and some are missing; sequencing was by immunoSEQ multiplex PCR. D and trimming were read from the DNA, whereas the V and J calls and clone size are those reported in that table. In the table there are over 350,000 clones, around 89% of which are singletons. The TCR sequence derives from a woman aged 30 to 39 with acute or convalescent COVID-19. The sample consisted of peripheral blood. The chain uses TRBV3-1 (or the pseudogene TRBV3-2) and TRBJ1-1, with D perhaps matching TRBD1 (6 bases). The CDR3 sequence is CASSLQGSDTEAFF. DNA for the CDR3: TGTGCCAGCAGTCTACAGGGATCGGACACTGAAGCTTTCTTT.